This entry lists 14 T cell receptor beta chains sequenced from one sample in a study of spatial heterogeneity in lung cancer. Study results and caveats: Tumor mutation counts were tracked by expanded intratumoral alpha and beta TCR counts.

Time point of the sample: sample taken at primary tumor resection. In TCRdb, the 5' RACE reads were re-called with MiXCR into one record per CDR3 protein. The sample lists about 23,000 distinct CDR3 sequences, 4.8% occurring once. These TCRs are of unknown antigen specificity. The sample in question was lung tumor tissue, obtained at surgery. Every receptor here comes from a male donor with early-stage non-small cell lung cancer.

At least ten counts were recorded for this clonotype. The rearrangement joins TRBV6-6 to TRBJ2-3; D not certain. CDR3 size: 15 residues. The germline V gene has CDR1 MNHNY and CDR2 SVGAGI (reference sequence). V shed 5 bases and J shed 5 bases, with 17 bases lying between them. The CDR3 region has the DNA TGTGCCAGCAGTGACCCGGACCGCGAAGGAGATACGCAGTATTTT. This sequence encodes CASSDPDREGDTQYF.

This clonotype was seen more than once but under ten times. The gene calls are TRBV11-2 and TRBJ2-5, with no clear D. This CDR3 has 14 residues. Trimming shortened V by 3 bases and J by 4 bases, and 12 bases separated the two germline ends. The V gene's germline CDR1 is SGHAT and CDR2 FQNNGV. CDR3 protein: CASSLVGLVETQYF. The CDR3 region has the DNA TGTGCCAGCAGCTTGGTAGGGTTAGTAGAGACCCAGTACTTC.

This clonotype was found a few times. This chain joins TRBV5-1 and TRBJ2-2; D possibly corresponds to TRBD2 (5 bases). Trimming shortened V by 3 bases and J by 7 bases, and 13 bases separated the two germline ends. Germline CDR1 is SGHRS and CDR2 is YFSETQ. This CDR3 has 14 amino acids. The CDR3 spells CASSSRTGVGELFF. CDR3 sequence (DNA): TGCGCCAGCAGCTCCAGGACCGGGGTCGGGGAGCTGTTTTTT.

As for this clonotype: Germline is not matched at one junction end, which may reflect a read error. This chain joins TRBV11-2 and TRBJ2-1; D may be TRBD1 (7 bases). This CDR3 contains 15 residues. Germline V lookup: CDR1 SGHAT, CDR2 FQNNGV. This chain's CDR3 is CASSLTEGAYIEQFF. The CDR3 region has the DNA TGTGCCAGCAGCTTAACGGAGGGGGCCTACATTGAGCAGTTCTTC.

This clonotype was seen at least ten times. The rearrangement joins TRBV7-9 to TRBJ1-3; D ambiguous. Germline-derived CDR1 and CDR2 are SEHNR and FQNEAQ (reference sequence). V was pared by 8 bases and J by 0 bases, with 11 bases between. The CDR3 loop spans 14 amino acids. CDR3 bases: TGTGCCAGCTTAAATTTGGCCTCTGGAAACACCATATATTTT. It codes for CASLNLASGNTIYF.

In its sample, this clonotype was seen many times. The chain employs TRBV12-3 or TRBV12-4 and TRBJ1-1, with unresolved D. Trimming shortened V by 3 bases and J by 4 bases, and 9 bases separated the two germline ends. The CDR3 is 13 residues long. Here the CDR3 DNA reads TGTGCCAGCAGTTTTTATAGCTCCACTGAAGCTTTCTTT. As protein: CASSFYSSTEAFF.

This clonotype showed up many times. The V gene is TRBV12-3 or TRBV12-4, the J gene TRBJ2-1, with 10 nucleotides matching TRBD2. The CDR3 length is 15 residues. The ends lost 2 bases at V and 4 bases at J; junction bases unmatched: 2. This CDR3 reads CASSLSSGGYNEQFF. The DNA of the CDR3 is TGTGCCAGCAGTTTAAGTAGCGGGGGGTACAATGAGCAGTTCTTC.

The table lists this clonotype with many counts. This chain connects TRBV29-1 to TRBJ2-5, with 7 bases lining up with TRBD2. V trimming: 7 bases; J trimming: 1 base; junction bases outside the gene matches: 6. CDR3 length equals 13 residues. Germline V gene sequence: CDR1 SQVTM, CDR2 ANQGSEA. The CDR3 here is CSAIGGGQETQYF. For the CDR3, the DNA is TGCAGCGCCATTGGCGGGGGCCAAGAGACCCAGTACTTC.

DNA for the CDR3: TGTGCCAGCAGTTTCTGGGGGGACACTGAAGCTTTCTTT. It codes for CASSFWGDTEAFF. The V gene is TRBV12-3 or TRBV12-4, the J gene TRBJ1-1; the D gene is possibly TRBD1 (5 bases). Between the trimmed V and J ends, which lost 3 bases and 3 bases, there was a span of 8 bases. The CDR3 contains 13 residues.

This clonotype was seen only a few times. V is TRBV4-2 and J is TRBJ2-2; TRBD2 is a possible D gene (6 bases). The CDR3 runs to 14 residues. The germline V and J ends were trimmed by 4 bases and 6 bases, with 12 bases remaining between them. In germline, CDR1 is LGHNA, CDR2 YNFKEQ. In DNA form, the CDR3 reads TGTGCCAGCAGCCCCGGGGGTGGGGCCGGGGAGCTGTTTTTT. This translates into CASSPGGGAGELFF.

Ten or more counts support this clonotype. The CDR3 DNA follows: TGTGCCAGCAGTAAATGGGATCCGACTAGCGGGAGTGAACACATTCAGTACTTC. Residues: CASSKWDPTSGSEHIQYF. The chain carries TRBV6-5 and TRBJ2-4; 12 nucleotides agree with TRBD2. Germline lookup yields CDR1 MNHEY and CDR2 SVGAGI. The CDR3 sequence is 18 residues long. V gave up 5 bases and J gave up 8 bases; unmatched junction bases: 16.

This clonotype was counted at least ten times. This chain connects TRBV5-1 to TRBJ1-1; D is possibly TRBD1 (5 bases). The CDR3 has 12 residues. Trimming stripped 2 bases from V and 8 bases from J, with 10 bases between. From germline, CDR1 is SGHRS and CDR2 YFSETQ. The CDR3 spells CASSFVGQEAFF. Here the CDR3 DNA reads TGCGCCAGCAGCTTCGTGGGGCAGGAAGCTTTCTTT.

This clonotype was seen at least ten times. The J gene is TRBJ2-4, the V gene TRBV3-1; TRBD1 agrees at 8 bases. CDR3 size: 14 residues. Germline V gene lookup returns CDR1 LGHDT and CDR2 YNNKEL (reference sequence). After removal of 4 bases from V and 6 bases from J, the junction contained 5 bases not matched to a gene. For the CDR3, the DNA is TGTGCCAGCAGCCTCCAGGGGGCCGGAAACATTCAGTACTTC. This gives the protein CASSLQGAGNIQYF.

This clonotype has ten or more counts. CDR3 sequence reads: CASSPGESNEQFF. In nucleotides, the CDR3 is TGTGCCAGCAGTCCAGGGGAGTCCAATGAGCAGTTCTTC. V is TRBV12-3 or TRBV12-4 and J is TRBJ2-1; possible D gene TRBD1, 6 bases. CDR3 length equals 13 residues. V shed 5 bases and J shed 6 bases, with 11 bases lying between them.